Sequencing of this T cell receptor (beta chain) was carried out in a study of T cell responses to AZD1222 COVID-19 vaccine. Study-level background: Pooled in the analysis were second doses at about 4 or about 12 weeks.

The CDR3 sequence is 14 residues long. Germline V CDR1 and CDR2: LGHNA, YNFKEQ. Unmatched junction bases numbered 1, after V lost 5 bases and J lost 5 bases. Study observations and caveats: Spike-specific TCRs gained breadth and depth after people received two AZD1222 doses. Repertoire samples came only from after the peak T cell response. The study found vaccine-associated CD4 TCRs spanning spike, dominant at 160-218 and 743-854.

Details on this clone: Its target is unknown.

The data were produced by immunoSEQ multiplex PCR, yet TCRdb's version contains in-frame clones alone and is incomplete. The data show tens of thousands of clones, roughly nine tenths seen once. This sample comprised peripheral blood, obtained on day 0 of AZD1222 vaccination. The rearrangement links TRBV4-2 to TRBJ2-1, with TRBD2 matching over 12 bases. The origin of this receptor is an adult in good health. CDR3 in DNA: TGTGCCAGCAGCTGGACTAGCGGGAACAATGAGCAGTTCTTC. Protein sequence: CASSWTSGNNEQFF.